This T cell receptor beta chain emerged from a study of blood T cell repertoires in COVID-19. At the level of the study: Collection of acute and convalescent COVID-19 samples took place in the United States, Italy and Spain. Sample material is recorded as cDNA or gDNA derived from T cells, B-cell-depleted T cells, or PBMCs.

CDR3 length equals 13 residues. The V segment lost 7 bases and the J segment 5 bases; nucleotides outside the gene matches: 4. Germline loops: CDR1 KGHDR, CDR2 SFDVKD. Original analysis: The authors estimated nucleated cell counts from reference gene primer amplification. Repertoires were generated with immunoSEQ multiplex PCR, while TCRdb's copy carries only in-frame clones and drops some. V, J and clone size are taken as reported in that table, and D and trimming were inferred from the DNA itself. The sample consists of 160,000 or so clones, approximately 90% of them appearing once. Sequenced input: PBMCs or T cells enriched from blood (not recorded which). The V call is TRBV24-1, the J call TRBJ1-3, with 7 bases fitting TRBD1. The TCR originated in a woman aged 45-65 years who had recovered from COVID-19. The CDR3 protein is CATRPGQRNTIYF. Written as DNA, the CDR3 is TGTGCCACCAGGCCGGGACAGAGAAACACCATATATTTT.